A selection of T cell receptor beta chains follows, all from one sample in a study of identical twins. TCRdb analysed the 5' RACE reads with MiXCR anew, one entry per CDR3 protein. The sample records more than 1.5 million distinct CDR3 sequences, around 29% being singletons. Specimen: cord blood. These receptors came from a newborn girl in good health. Both conserved end residues are part of each CDR3. Each record gives: D gene, V gene, J gene, clone size, CDR3 protein, CDR3 DNA. A D gene is named only where the DNA matches it firmly. Expanded clones get a size class; other rows say once, few or many, or leave the size out.

D: NA
V: TRBV20-1
J: TRBJ2-3
size: few
CDR3: CSGDWTDTQYF
DNA: TGCAGTGGTGACTGGACAGATACGCAGTATTTT

D: NA
V: TRBV27
J: TRBJ1-5
size: NA
CDR3: CASSTRVGQPQHF
DNA: TGTGCCAGCAGTACCAGGGTGGGACAGCCCCAGCATTTT

D: TRBD2
V: TRBV5-1
J: TRBJ2-1
size: NA
CDR3: CASSLLVAGHEQFF
DNA: TGCGCCAGCAGCTTGTTGGTAGCGGGTCATGAGCAGTTCTTC

D: TRBD2
V: TRBV20-1
J: TRBJ2-7
size: few
CDR3: CSARRDYSYEQYF
DNA: TGCAGTGCTCGGCGGGACTACTCCTACGAGCAGTACTTC

D: TRBD2
V: TRBV20-1
J: TRBJ2-7
size: NA
CDR3: CSAPRLAGANEQYF
DNA: TGCAGCGCTCCACGACTAGCGGGAGCCAATGAGCAGTACTTC

D: TRBD1
V: TRBV24-1
J: TRBJ2-1
size: few
CDR3: CATSDHLDRGDGEQFF
DNA: TGTGCCACCAGTGACCATTTGGACAGGGGTGACGGTGAGCAGTTCTTC

D: TRBD2
V: TRBV27
J: TRBJ2-5
size: few
CDR3: CASSLLGTSGSIVETQYF
DNA: TGTGCCAGCAGTTTGTTAGGGACTAGCGGGAGTATCGTTGAGACCCAGTACTTC

D: TRBD1
V: TRBV2
J: TRBJ2-5
size: NA
CDR3: CASSDRAQETQYF
DNA: TGTGCCAGTTCCGACAGGGCCCAAGAGACCCAGTACTTC

D: TRBD1
V: TRBV29-1
J: TRBJ1-2
size: few
CDR3: CSVEDVDRAEGYTF
DNA: TGCAGCGTTGAAGACGTCGACAGGGCGGAGGGCTACACCTTC

D: NA
V: TRBV10-3
J: TRBJ2-7
size: few
CDR3: CAIRGGPGEQYF
DNA: TGTGCCATCAGAGGTGGACCGGGCGAGCAGTACTTC

D: TRBD2
V: TRBV5-1
J: TRBJ2-1
size: NA
CDR3: CASSPRLAGVHEQFF
DNA: TGCGCCAGCAGCCCTCGACTAGCGGGGGTTCATGAGCAGTTCTTC

D: TRBD2
V: TRBV10-3
J: TRBJ2-3
size: NA
CDR3: CATLGLAANSTDTQYF
DNA: TGTGCCACCTTGGGACTAGCGGCCAACTCCACAGATACGCAGTATTTT

D: NA
V: TRBV19
J: TRBJ2-1
size: NA
CDR3: CASSIGSRGPYNEQFF
DNA: TGTGCCAGTAGTATAGGGTCCCGGGGCCCCTACAATGAGCAGTTCTTC

D: TRBD2
V: TRBV6-6
J: TRBJ2-3
size: NA
CDR3: CASSPPPSGGTDTQYF
DNA: TGTGCCAGCAGCCCGCCACCTAGCGGGGGGACAGATACGCAGTATTTT

D: NA
V: TRBV6-6
J: TRBJ1-1
size: few
CDR3: CASSYLQGPNTEAFF
DNA: TGTGCCAGCAGTTACCTCCAAGGCCCGAACACTGAAGCTTTCTTT

D: NA
V: TRBV5-1
J: TRBJ2-3
size: few
CDR3: CASRVSGGGLTDTQYF
DNA: TGCGCCAGCAGGGTTTCTGGCGGGGGCCTCACAGATACGCAGTATTTT

D: NA
V: TRBV29-1
J: TRBJ1-2
size: few
CDR3: CSVERLGTASGYGYTF
DNA: TGCAGCGTTGAACGCTTAGGGACGGCGTCGGGATATGGCTACACCTTC